This is a list of T cell receptor beta chains from one sample in a study of T cells in Graves' hyperthyroidism and ophthalmopathy. Each CDR3 protein is one row after TCRdb ran MiXCR on the multiplex PCR reads. The table lists 300,000 to 450,000 distinct CDR3 sequences, 25% of them singletons. Sequences were obtained from blood. These TCRs come from a man aged 45-60 years with Graves' hyperthyroidism. Each CDR3 is given with its conserved first and last residue. Each record gives: V gene, J gene, D gene, clone size, CDR3 protein, CDR3 DNA. The D gene is left open where the match is weak. Clone size is given for some rows only: seen once, a few or many times, or a class if the clone is expanded.

v_call: TRBV19; j_call: TRBJ2-7; d_call: NA; clone_size: many; cdr3_aa: CASSISQGGEQYF; cdr3_nt: TGTGCCAGTAGTATTTCGCAGGGGGGCGAGCAGTACTTC
v_call: TRBV7-3; j_call: TRBJ2-5; d_call: NA; clone_size: few; cdr3_aa: CASSLTAWGQETQYF; cdr3_nt: TGTGCCAGCAGCTTAACTGCCTGGGGACAAGAGACCCAGTACTTC
v_call: TRBV12-3/TRBV12-4; j_call: TRBJ1-1; d_call: TRBD1; clone_size: once; cdr3_aa: CASSFGTGIGAFF; cdr3_nt: TGTGCCAGCAGTTTTGGGACAGGGATTGGAGCTTTCTTT
v_call: TRBV28; j_call: TRBJ2-1; d_call: TRBD2; clone_size: many; cdr3_aa: CASSFLGLAAYNEQFF; cdr3_nt: TGTGCCAGCAGTTTTCTCGGGCTAGCGGCCTACAATGAGCAGTTCTTC
v_call: TRBV9; j_call: TRBJ2-1; d_call: NA; clone_size: NA; cdr3_aa: CASSGQQQVNEQFF; cdr3_nt: TGTGCCAGCAGCGGGCAACAGCAGGTAAACGAGCAGTTCTTC
v_call: TRBV5-1; j_call: TRBJ2-1; d_call: TRBD2; clone_size: few; cdr3_aa: CASSLGTSVNEQFF; cdr3_nt: TGCGCCAGCAGCTTGGGGACTAGCGTAAATGAGCAGTTCTTC
v_call: TRBV19; j_call: TRBJ2-7; d_call: NA; clone_size: NA; cdr3_aa: CASSIGTDFEQYF; cdr3_nt: TGTGCCAGTAGTATCGGGACTGACTTCGAGCAGTACTTC
v_call: TRBV6-5; j_call: TRBJ1-4; d_call: NA; clone_size: NA; cdr3_aa: CASSYSFGGNNEKLFF; cdr3_nt: TGTGCCAGCAGTTACTCCTTCGGGGGAAATAATGAAAAACTGTTTTTT
v_call: TRBV12-5; j_call: TRBJ2-1; d_call: NA; clone_size: few; cdr3_aa: CASGSRGGGSYNEQFF; cdr3_nt: TGTGCTAGTGGTTCCCGCGGTGGGGGGTCCTACAATGAGCAGTTCTTC
v_call: TRBV11-2; j_call: TRBJ2-3; d_call: NA; clone_size: few; cdr3_aa: CASSRTRGDTQYF; cdr3_nt: TGTGCCAGCAGCCGGACGCGCGGGGATACGCAGTATTTT
v_call: TRBV13; j_call: TRBJ1-5; d_call: NA; clone_size: NA; cdr3_aa: CASSLNGGGGQPQHF; cdr3_nt: TGTGCCAGCAGCCTCAACGGGGGGGGTGGTCAGCCCCAGCATTTT
v_call: TRBV28; j_call: TRBJ2-3; d_call: NA; clone_size: NA; cdr3_aa: CASSFPAGPSTDTQYF; cdr3_nt: TGTGCCAGCAGTTTCCCGGCAGGGCCTAGCACAGATACGCAGTATTTT
v_call: TRBV24-1; j_call: TRBJ2-1; d_call: TRBD1; clone_size: NA; cdr3_aa: CATSDLKTGGSYNEQFF; cdr3_nt: TGTGCCACCAGTGACTTAAAGACAGGGGGCTCCTACAATGAGCAGTTCTTC
v_call: TRBV29-1; j_call: TRBJ2-1; d_call: NA; clone_size: few; cdr3_aa: CSVRGNSYNEQFF; cdr3_nt: TGCAGCGTCCGGGGGAACTCCTACAATGAGCAGTTCTTC
v_call: TRBV11-2; j_call: TRBJ2-3; d_call: TRBD2; clone_size: few; cdr3_aa: CASSQLAGGVRDTQYF; cdr3_nt: TGTGCCAGCAGCCAATTAGCGGGAGGGGTAAGAGATACGCAGTATTTT
v_call: TRBV12-3/TRBV12-4; j_call: TRBJ1-4; d_call: TRBD1; clone_size: NA; cdr3_aa: CASSPGGGTGWEKLFF; cdr3_nt: TGTGCCAGCAGCCCCGGAGGGGGGACAGGGTGGGAAAAACTGTTTTTT